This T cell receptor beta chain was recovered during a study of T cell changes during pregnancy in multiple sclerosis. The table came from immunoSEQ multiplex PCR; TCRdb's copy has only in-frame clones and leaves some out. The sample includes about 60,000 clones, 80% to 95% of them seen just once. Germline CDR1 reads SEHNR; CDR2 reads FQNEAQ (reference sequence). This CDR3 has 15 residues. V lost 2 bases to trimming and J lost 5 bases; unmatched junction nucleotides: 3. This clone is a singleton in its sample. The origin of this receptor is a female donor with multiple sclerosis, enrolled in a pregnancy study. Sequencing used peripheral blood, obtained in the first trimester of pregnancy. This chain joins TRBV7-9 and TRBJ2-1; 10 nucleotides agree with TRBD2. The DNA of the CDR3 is TGTGCCAGCAGCTTAAAGCGGGGGGGTGACAATGAGCAGTTCTTC. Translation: CASSLKRGGDNEQFF.